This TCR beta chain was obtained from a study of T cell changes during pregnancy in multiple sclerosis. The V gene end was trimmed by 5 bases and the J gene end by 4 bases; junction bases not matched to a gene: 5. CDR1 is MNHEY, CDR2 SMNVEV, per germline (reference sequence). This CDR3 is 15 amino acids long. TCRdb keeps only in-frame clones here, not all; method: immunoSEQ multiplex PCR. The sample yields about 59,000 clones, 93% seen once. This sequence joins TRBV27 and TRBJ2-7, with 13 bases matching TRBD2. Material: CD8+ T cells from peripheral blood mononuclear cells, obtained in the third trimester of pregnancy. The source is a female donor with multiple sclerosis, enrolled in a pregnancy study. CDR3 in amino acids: CASSPGLAGVYEQYF. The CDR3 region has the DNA TGTGCCAGCAGTCCAGGACTAGCGGGAGTATACGAGCAGTACTTC.